These 32 T cell receptor beta chains were sequenced from one sample in a study of blood T cell repertoires in COVID-19. Repertoires were generated with immunoSEQ multiplex PCR, while TCRdb's copy carries only in-frame clones and drops some. The sample holds fewer than 300,000 clones, around 79% seen once. The sequencing input was peripheral blood. These TCRs come from a woman aged 80 or older with acute or convalescent COVID-19.

The rearrangement joins TRBV5-1 to TRBJ1-5; TRBD1 is a possible D gene (6 bases). V lost 4 bases to trimming and J lost 3 bases, with 14 bases between them. Germline CDR1 SGHRS, CDR2 YFSETQ. CDR3 length: 15 residues. The chain's CDR3 is CASSQTGSYNQPQHF. The CDR3 coding sequence is TGCGCCAGCAGCCAGACAGGATCGTACAATCAGCCCCAGCATTTT.

The chain carries TRBV9 and TRBJ2-5; 10 nucleotides line up with TRBD2. Germline V gene data show CDR1 as SGDLS and CDR2 as YYNGEE. V shed 4 bases and J 5 bases; nucleotides not matched to a gene: 8. The length of the CDR3 is 15 residues. CDR3 nucleotide sequence: TGTGCCAGCAGCCCCCGTAGCGGGGGGAGGGAGACCCAGTACTTC. This gives the protein CASSPRSGGRETQYF.

The rearrangement links TRBV9 to TRBJ1-5, with 12 bases fitting TRBD1. CDR3 length equals 15 residues. Trimming at V came to 2 bases and at J to 6 bases, leaving 3 bases not matched to a gene. The V gene's germline CDR1 is SGDLS and CDR2 YYNGEE. CDR3: CASSVRDRGLQPQHF. In DNA form, the CDR3 reads TGTGCCAGCAGCGTTAGGGACAGGGGGCTTCAGCCCCAGCATTTT.

The rearrangement joins TRBV25-1 to TRBJ1-1, with 8 bases that match TRBD1. Germline CDR1 is MGHDK and CDR2 is SYGVNS. V shed 3 bases and J 4 bases; nucleotides not matched to a gene: 4. CDR3 length: 14 amino acids. The chain's CDR3 is CASSDQGAITEAFF. The CDR3 DNA sequence: TGTGCCAGCAGTGACCAGGGGGCAATCACTGAAGCTTTCTTT.

This chain connects TRBV5-1 to TRBJ2-7; tentative D call: TRBD1 (6 bases). The CDR3 sequence is 13 residues long. V lost 4 bases and J 2 bases, leaving 10 bases between the germline ends. Germline V gives CDR1 SGHRS, CDR2 YFSETQ. Here the CDR3 reads CASSPGHTYEQYF. In nucleotides, the CDR3 is TGCGCCAGCAGCCCGGGACATACCTACGAGCAGTACTTC. The full variable domain, with the rest looked up from reference TRBV5-1 and TRBJ2-7, is KAGVTQTPRYLIKTRGQQVTLSCSPISGHRSVSWYQQTPGQGLQFLFEYFSETQRNKGNFPGRFSGRQFSNSRSEMNVSTLELGDSALYLCASSPGHTYEQYFGPGTRLTVT.

V is TRBV6-2 or TRBV6-3 and J is TRBJ1-1; D unclear. V was cut by 5 bases and J by 3 bases, with 13 bases left in between. Germline assignment: CDR1 MNHEY and CDR2 SVGEGT. CDR3 size: 14 residues. The CDR3 protein is CASSRDDRYTEAFF. Here the CDR3 DNA reads TGTGCCAGCAGTCGGGATGACCGATACACTGAAGCTTTCTTT.

The table lists this clone with a few counts. The J gene is TRBJ2-5, the V gene TRBV20-1; D is unclear. V was shortened by 0 bases and J by 3 bases, with 2 bases between the two germline ends. The CDR3 runs 11 residues. CDR1 is DFQATT and CDR2 is SNEGSKA in the germline V gene (reference sequence). CDR3 residues: CSARDKETQYF. The CDR3 nucleotides read TGCAGTGCTAGAGACAAAGAGACCCAGTACTTC.

V and J are TRBV5-1 and TRBJ1-3; D is possibly TRBD1 (6 bases). The germline V gene has CDR1 SGHRS and CDR2 YFSETQ. This CDR3 comprises 17 residues. The germline V and J ends were trimmed by 4 bases and 0 bases, with 17 bases remaining between them. The CDR3 coding sequence is TGCGCCAGCAGCAGGGGGGGTCCAGACAACTCTGGAAACACCATATATTTT. Protein product: CASSRGGPDNSGNTIYF.

V is TRBV19 and J is TRBJ1-4, with TRBD1 identical over 7 bases. Unmatched junction bases numbered 19, after V lost 11 bases and J lost 7 bases. The CDR3 consists of 16 residues. CDR1 LNHDA and CDR2 SQIVND come from the germline V gene (reference sequence). The CDR3 sequence is CACSGTAFLGREKLFF. The CDR3 DNA reads as TGTGCCTGCTCCGGGACAGCCTTCTTAGGACGTGAAAAACTGTTTTTT.

The chain combines TRBV7-9 with TRBJ2-7; D remains ambiguous. V lost 1 base, J lost 2 bases, and 3 bases lay in between. CDR3 length: 12 amino acids. Germline-derived CDR1 and CDR2 are SEHNR and FQNEAQ (reference sequence). DNA of the CDR3: TGTGCCAGCAGCTTAGTAGCCTACGAGCAGTACTTC. This gives the protein CASSLVAYEQYF.

The rearrangement joins TRBV6-2 or TRBV6-3 to TRBJ1-4; D unclear. Germline-derived CDR1 and CDR2 are MNHEY and SVGEGT. The CDR3 sequence is 16 residues long. The germline V and J ends were trimmed by 5 bases and 5 bases, with 18 bases remaining between them. Here the CDR3 DNA reads TGTGCCAGCAGTCCCCATTACCGGAGGAAAAATGAAAAACTGTTTTTT. Residues: CASSPHYRRKNEKLFF.

V usage is TRBV6-1 and J usage is TRBJ2-3; 12 nucleotides align to TRBD2. The CDR3 length is 16 residues. V was clipped by 3 bases and J by 3 bases; unmatched bases: 4. Germline CDR1 and CDR2: MNHNS and SASEGT. The CDR3 sequence is CASSDMGLAGTDTQYF. The DNA of the CDR3 is TGTGCCAGCAGTGATATGGGACTAGCGGGTACAGATACGCAGTATTTT.

This chain uses TRBV5-1 with TRBJ1-2; a weak D match, TRBD1 (5 bases). This CDR3 spans 13 amino acids. Germline CDR1 and CDR2: SGHRS and YFSETQ. V dropped 3 bases and J dropped 1 base, with 7 bases sitting between them. CDR3 residues: CASSSDSNYGYTF. DNA for the CDR3: TGCGCCAGCAGCTCCGACAGTAACTATGGCTACACCTTC.

V and J are TRBV5-1 and TRBJ2-1, with D possibly matching TRBD2 (7 bases). Trimming cost V 5 bases and J 5 bases, with 17 bases left between them. CDR3 size: 15 residues. Germline values: CDR1 SGHRS, CDR2 YFSETQ. CDR3 amino acids: CASRTLKGGNNEQFF. Here the CDR3 DNA reads TGCGCCAGCAGGACCTTAAAGGGGGGGAACAATGAGCAGTTCTTC. Looking up the rest from reference TRBV5-1 and TRBJ2-1 gives the full variable domain: KAGVTQTPRYLIKTRGQQVTLSCSPISGHRSVSWYQQTPGQGLQFLFEYFSETQRNKGNFPGRFSGRQFSNSRSEMNVSTLELGDSALYLCASRTLKGGNNEQFFGPGTRLTVL.

This clone was counted between two and nine times. The chain uses TRBV18 and TRBJ1-3; the D gene is possibly TRBD1 (5 bases). The V and J ends lost 1 base and 4 bases respectively, with 17 bases between them. Germline CDR1 reads KGHSH; CDR2 reads LQKENI. There are 17 residues in the CDR3. The DNA for the CDR3 is TGTGCCAGCTCACCACTCTTAAAGGGGATCGGAGGAAACACCATATATTTT. Protein product: CASSPLLKGIGGNTIYF.

This clone has a single count. V gene TRBV6-2 or TRBV6-3 combines with J gene TRBJ2-7; TRBD2 aligns across 8 bases. The V and J ends lost 2 bases and 6 bases, in that order; junction bases with no gene match: 6. The CDR3 consists of 14 residues. Germline-derived CDR1 and CDR2 are MNHEY and SVGEGT. CDR3 bases: TGTGCCAGCAGTTACCCCGGGGGGGCCGGCGAGCAGTACTTC. Translated, it gives CASSYPGGAGEQYF.

V usage is TRBV12-3 or TRBV12-4 and J usage is TRBJ1-2; 10 bases agree with TRBD1. V trimming: 4 bases; J trimming: 11 bases; junction bases outside the gene matches: 4. This CDR3 has 12 amino acids. In DNA form, the CDR3 reads TGTGCCAGCAGTTCCGACAGGGGGCTTTACACCTTC. This gives the protein CASSSDRGLYTF.

The rearrangement uses TRBV18 and TRBJ2-1, with TRBD2 matching over 11 bases. CDR1 KGHSH and CDR2 LQKENI come from the germline V gene. The V gene end was trimmed by 0 bases and the J gene end by 7 bases; junction bases not matched to a gene: 5. This CDR3 is 16 amino acids long. This CDR3 reads CASSPPGLAGRNEQFF. The CDR3 coding sequence is TGTGCCAGCTCACCACCCGGACTAGCGGGTCGAAATGAGCAGTTCTTC.

This chain links TRBV5-1 with TRBJ2-5; D remains ambiguous. Germline-derived CDR1 and CDR2 are SGHRS and YFSETQ. V was clipped by 4 bases and J by 2 bases, with 12 bases between them. The CDR3 is made up of 14 amino acids. In DNA form, the CDR3 reads TGCGCCAGCAGCCCGAATAGTCAACAAGAGACCCAGTACTTC. Translation gives CASSPNSQQETQYF.

This rearrangement joins TRBV4-1 to TRBJ1-2; TRBD1 is a possible D gene (5 bases). Trimming took off 1 base at V and 5 bases at J, with 14 bases between the two ends. CDR3 length: 15 residues. Germline CDR1 MGHRA, CDR2 YSYEKL. The CDR3 coding sequence is TGCGCCAGCAGCCAAGTCGGTAGGGGAAAGTATGGCTACACCTTC. This codes for CASSQVGRGKYGYTF.

The chain uses TRBV3-1 (or the pseudogene TRBV3-2) and TRBJ1-1; D is unresolved. This CDR3 is 14 amino acids long. CDR1 is LGHDT, CDR2 YNNKEL, per germline (reference sequence). Trimming stripped 4 bases from V and 0 bases from J, with 9 bases between. CDR3 in amino acids: CASSLAQMNTEAFF. In nucleotides, the CDR3 is TGTGCCAGCAGCCTTGCCCAGATGAACACTGAAGCTTTCTTT.

The chain carries TRBV10-3 and TRBJ2-7; TRBD2 might be the D (6 bases). Germline V gene lookup returns CDR1 ENHRY and CDR2 SYGVKD. This CDR3 spans 15 amino acids. V lost 3 bases to trimming and J lost 6 bases, with 18 bases between them. DNA of the CDR3: TGTGCCATCAGTGAAGGCGGGAAAGGAACCGGCGAGCAGTACTTC. Its translation: CAISEGGKGTGEQYF.

The CDR3 bases are TGTGCCAGCAGCCTTCTCACGGGGAGGGGGGAAAAACTGTTTTTT. Amino acids: CASSLLTGRGEKLFF. The chain joins TRBV11-2 to TRBJ1-4, with a tentative D call TRBD1 (6 bases). CDR3 length equals 15 residues. Germline V CDR1 and CDR2: SGHAT, FQNNGV. V was trimmed by 5 bases and J by 8 bases, leaving 18 bases between them.

The V gene is TRBV20-1, the J gene TRBJ2-1, with 11 bases that match TRBD2. Per the germline V gene, CDR1 is DFQATT and CDR2 is SNEGSKA (reference sequence). The junction had 8 bases not matched to a gene; V was cut back by 3 bases and J by 7 bases. This CDR3 has 15 amino acids. CDR3 sequence: CSASGLAGYGNEQFF. CDR3 DNA sequence: TGCAGTGCTAGTGGACTAGCGGGCTACGGGAATGAGCAGTTCTTC.

This clone appeared once. The gene calls are TRBV20-1 and TRBJ1-1; a possible D gene is TRBD1 (6 bases). Per germline, CDR1 DFQATT and CDR2 SNEGSKA (reference sequence). V lost 3 bases and J 8 bases, leaving 25 bases between the germline ends. The CDR3 spans 16 residues. The chain's CDR3 is CSASDVPGTRDVEAFF. Here the CDR3 DNA reads TGCAGTGCTAGTGACGTTCCCGGGACACGGGACGTGGAAGCTTTCTTT.

The gene calls are TRBV14 and TRBJ1-2; no clear D gene. Germline lookup yields CDR1 SGHDN and CDR2 FVKESK. The CDR3 is 14 amino acids. The V end lost 4 bases, the J end lost 3 bases, and 12 bases lay between the germline ends. CDR3 in amino acids: CASSPRVADYGYTF. Written as DNA, the CDR3 is TGTGCCAGCAGCCCGCGGGTGGCGGACTATGGCTACACCTTC.

This clone was counted a few times. The chain couples TRBV18 to TRBJ2-3, with 7 nucleotides matching TRBD2. The CDR3 has 15 residues. The trim removed 1 base at V and 4 bases at J, leaving 5 bases unmatched. Germline V CDR1 and CDR2: KGHSH, LQKENI. The CDR3 DNA sequence: TGTGCCAGCTCACCACAAGAACTAGCGTCAGATACGCAGTATTTT. Translated: CASSPQELASDTQYF.

The V and J genes are TRBV6-2 or TRBV6-3 and TRBJ2-7; 10 nucleotides line up with TRBD2. V was clipped by 6 bases and J by 2 bases; unmatched bases: 7. CDR3 length: 15 residues. Germline CDR1 and CDR2: MNHEY and SVGEGT. This chain's CDR3 is CASSLLAGGTYEQYF. CDR3 bases: TGTGCCAGCAGCCTCTTAGCGGGGGGCACCTACGAGCAGTACTTC.

The rearrangement joins TRBV5-4 to TRBJ1-6; 8 bases line up with TRBD1. This CDR3 is 11 amino acids long. V gave up 7 bases and J gave up 14 bases; unmatched junction bases: 5. The germline gives CDR1 SGHNT, CDR2 YYREEE (reference sequence). The CDR3 bases are TGTGCCAGCGGCGACAGGGGATCCCTCCACTTT. Protein: CASGDRGSLHF.

The gene calls are TRBV18 and TRBJ2-2, with 9 bases lining up with TRBD1. The CDR3 is made up of 14 amino acids. Germline-derived CDR1 and CDR2 are KGHSH and LQKENI. Losses at the gene ends were 4 bases for V and 7 bases for J; bases not matched to a gene: 4. DNA of the CDR3: TGTGCCAGCTCACGGGACAGGGAGTACGGGGAGCTGTTTTTT. Amino acids: CASSRDREYGELFF. Full variable domain (missing parts from reference TRBV18 and TRBJ2-2): NAGVMQNPRHLVRRRGQEARLRCSPMKGHSHVYWYRQLPEEGLKFMVYLQKENIIDESGMPKERFSAEFPKEGPSILRIQQVVRGDSAAYFCASSRDREYGELFFGEGSRLTVL.

The V gene is TRBV29-1, the J gene TRBJ2-1; 7 nucleotides agree with TRBD2. The CDR3 totals 13 residues. Germline assignment: CDR1 SQVTM and CDR2 ANQGSEA. Trimming cost V 2 bases and J 8 bases; bases outside gene matches: 6. This CDR3 is CSVESGEGDEQFF. CDR3 sequence (DNA): TGCAGCGTTGAATCGGGGGAGGGCGATGAGCAGTTCTTC.

The chain carries TRBV25-1 and TRBJ2-1, with a weak D call TRBD2 (5 bases). Deletions cut 7 bases from V and 5 bases from J, with 15 bases between. Looked up from germline, CDR1 is MGHDK and CDR2 is SYGVNS. This CDR3 is 14 amino acids long. CDR3 in DNA: TGTGCCAGCAATGGCGACTACCTACACAATGAGCAGTTCTTC. Its translation is CASNGDYLHNEQFF.